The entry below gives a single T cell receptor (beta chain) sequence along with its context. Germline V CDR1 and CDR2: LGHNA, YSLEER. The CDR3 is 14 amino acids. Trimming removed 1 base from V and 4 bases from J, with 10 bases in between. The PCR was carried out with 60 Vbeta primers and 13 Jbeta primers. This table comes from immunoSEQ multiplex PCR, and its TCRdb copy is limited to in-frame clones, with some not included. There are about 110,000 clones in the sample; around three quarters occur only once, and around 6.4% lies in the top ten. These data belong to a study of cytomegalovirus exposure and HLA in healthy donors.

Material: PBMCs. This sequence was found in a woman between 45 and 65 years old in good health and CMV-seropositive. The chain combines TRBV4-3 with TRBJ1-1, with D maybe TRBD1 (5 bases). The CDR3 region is CASSQGGGGTEAFF. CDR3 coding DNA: TGCGCCAGCAGCCAAGGCGGCGGGGGCACTGAAGCTTTCTTT.